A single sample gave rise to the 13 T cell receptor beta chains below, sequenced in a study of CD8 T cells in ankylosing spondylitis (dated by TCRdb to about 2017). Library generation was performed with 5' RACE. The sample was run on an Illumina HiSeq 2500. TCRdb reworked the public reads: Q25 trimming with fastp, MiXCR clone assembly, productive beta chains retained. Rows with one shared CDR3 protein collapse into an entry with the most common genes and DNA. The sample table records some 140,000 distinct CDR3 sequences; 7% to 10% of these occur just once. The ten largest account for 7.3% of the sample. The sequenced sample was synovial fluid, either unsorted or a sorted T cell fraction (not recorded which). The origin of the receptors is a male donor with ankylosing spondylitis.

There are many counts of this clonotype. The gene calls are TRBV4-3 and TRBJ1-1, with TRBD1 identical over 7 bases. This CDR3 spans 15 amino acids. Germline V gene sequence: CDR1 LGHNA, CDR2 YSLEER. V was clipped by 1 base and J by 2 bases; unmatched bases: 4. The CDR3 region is CASSQGDRYNTEAFF. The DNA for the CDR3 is TGCGCCAGCAGCCAAGGGGACAGATATAACACTGAAGCTTTCTTT.

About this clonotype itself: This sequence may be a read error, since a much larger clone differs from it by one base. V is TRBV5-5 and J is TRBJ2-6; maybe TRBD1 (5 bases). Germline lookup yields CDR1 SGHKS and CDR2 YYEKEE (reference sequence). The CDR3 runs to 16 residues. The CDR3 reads CVSSFTGTSGANVLTF. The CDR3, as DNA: TGTGTCAGCAGCTTCACAGGAACCTCTGGGGCCAACGTCCTGACTTTC.

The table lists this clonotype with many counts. The CDR3 is CASSLGWTAPAQHF. Written as DNA, the CDR3 is TGTGCCAGCAGCTTAGGATGGACGGCCCCAGCCCAGCATTTT. V gene TRBV7-2 combines with J gene TRBJ1-5; no clear D. Germline V gene data show CDR1 as SGHTA and CDR2 as FQGNSA. The CDR3 is 14 amino acids. V was clipped by 1 base and J by 11 bases, with 15 bases between them.

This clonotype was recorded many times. CDR3 DNA sequence: TGCGCCAGCAGCCCGGACGGCAACAATCAGCCCCAGCATTTT. The encoded protein is CASSPDGNNQPQHF. The chain couples TRBV5-1 to TRBJ1-5; D uncertain. CDR3 length equals 14 residues. Germline V gene data show CDR1 as SGHRS and CDR2 as YFSETQ. The V end lost 4 bases, the J end lost 3 bases, and 11 bases lay between the germline ends. Supplemented by reference TRBV5-1 and TRBJ1-5, the full variable domain reads KAGVTQTPRYLIKTRGQQVTLSCSPISGHRSVSWYQQTPGQGLQFLFEYFSETQRNKGNFPGRFSGRQFSNSRSEMNVSTLELGDSALYLCASSPDGNNQPQHFGDGTRLSIL.

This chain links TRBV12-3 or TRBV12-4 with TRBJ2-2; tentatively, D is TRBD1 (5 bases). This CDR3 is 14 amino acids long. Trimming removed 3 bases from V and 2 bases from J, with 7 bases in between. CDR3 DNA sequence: TGTGCCAGCAGTTTTGACAGAAACACCGGGGAGCTGTTTTTT. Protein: CASSFDRNTGELFF.

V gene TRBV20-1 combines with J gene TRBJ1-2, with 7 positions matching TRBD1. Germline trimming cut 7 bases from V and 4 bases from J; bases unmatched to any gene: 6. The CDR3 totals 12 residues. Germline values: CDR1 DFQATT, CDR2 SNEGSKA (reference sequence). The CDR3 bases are TGCAGTGAAGACAGGGAAGTCTATGGCTACACCTTC. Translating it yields CSEDREVYGYTF.

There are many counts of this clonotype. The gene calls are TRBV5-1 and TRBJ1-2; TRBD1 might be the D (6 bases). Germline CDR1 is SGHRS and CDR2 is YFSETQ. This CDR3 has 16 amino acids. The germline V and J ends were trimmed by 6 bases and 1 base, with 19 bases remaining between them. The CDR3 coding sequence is TGCGCCAGCACGTCGTCGGTGGGGGGCCGTAACTATGGCTACACCTTC. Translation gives CASTSSVGGRNYGYTF.

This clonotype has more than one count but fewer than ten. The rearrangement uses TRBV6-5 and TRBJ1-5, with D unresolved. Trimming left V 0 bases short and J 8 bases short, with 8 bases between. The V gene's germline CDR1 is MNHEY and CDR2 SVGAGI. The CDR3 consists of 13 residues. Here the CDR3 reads CASSYSREKPQHF. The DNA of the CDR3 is TGTGCCAGCAGTTACTCGAGAGAAAAGCCCCAGCATTTT.

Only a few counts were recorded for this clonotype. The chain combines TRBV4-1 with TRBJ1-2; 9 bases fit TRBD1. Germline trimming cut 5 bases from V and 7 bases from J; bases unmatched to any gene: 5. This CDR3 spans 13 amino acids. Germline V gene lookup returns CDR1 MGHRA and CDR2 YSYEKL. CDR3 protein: CASSDTGGSGYTF. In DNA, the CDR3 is TGCGCCAGCAGCGACACAGGGGGCTCTGGCTACACCTTC.

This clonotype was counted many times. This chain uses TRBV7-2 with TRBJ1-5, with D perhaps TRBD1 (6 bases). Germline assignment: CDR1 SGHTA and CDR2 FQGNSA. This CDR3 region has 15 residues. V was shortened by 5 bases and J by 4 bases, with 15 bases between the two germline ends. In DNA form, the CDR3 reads TGTGCCAGCAGCCCACAATCAGGGGAAAATCAGCCCCAGCATTTT. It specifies CASSPQSGENQPQHF.

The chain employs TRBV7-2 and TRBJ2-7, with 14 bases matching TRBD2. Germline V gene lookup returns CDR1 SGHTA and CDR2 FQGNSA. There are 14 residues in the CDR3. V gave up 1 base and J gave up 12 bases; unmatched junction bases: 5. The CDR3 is CASSLGLAGGLAYF. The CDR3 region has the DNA TGTGCCAGCAGCTTAGGACTAGCGGGAGGGCTGGCGTACTTC.

The CDR3 region is CASSSLGYTF. For the CDR3, the DNA is TGTGCCAGCAGCTCGCTCGGCTACACCTTC. V and J are TRBV28 and TRBJ1-2; D ambiguous. The CDR3 consists of 10 residues. Trimming cost V 6 bases and J 8 bases, with 7 bases left between them. Germline assignment: CDR1 MDHEN and CDR2 SYDVKM.

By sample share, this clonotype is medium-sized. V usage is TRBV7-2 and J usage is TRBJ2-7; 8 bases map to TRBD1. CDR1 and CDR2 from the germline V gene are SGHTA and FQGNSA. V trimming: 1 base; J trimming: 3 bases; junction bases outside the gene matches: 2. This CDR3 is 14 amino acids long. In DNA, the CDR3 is TGTGCCAGCAGCTTAGGGACAGGGTACTACGAGCAGTACTTC. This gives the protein CASSLGTGYYEQYF.